This TCR beta chain was sequenced during a study of T cell clonality in common variable immunodeficiency. Profiling relied on immunoSEQ multiplex PCR, and the TCRdb table lists in-frame clones only, not all of them. This table holds roughly 70,000 clones with no singletons; the top ten claim approximately 1.5%. Broader study findings: Common variable immunodeficiency TCR beta sequences reportedly had fewer deletions and N-nucleotide insertions.

This clone appeared many times. Its antigen is undetermined. Sequences were obtained from peripheral blood mononuclear cells. This TCR derives from a person aged 18 to 70 in good health.

Partial CDR3 DNA: TGTGCCAGCAGTTTACTCTACGAG. This codes for CASSLLYE. The CDR3, in full, reads CASSLLYEQYF. This sequence joins TRBV12-3 or TRBV12-4 and TRBJ2-7; D unresolved. The read halts 3 residues ahead of the CDR3 end, with the missing end drawn from the germline J gene. Trimming took 2 bases from V and 3 from J, leaving 2 bases between them. The CDR3 contains 11 residues.